There are a few counts of the clone carrying this T cell receptor beta chain. The entry originates in a study of response to subunit inactivated influenza vaccine. Germline loops: CDR1 MNHEY, CDR2 SVGEGT. The ends were cut back, 2 bases at V and 2 bases at J, with 15 bases in the middle. The CDR3 loop spans 16 amino acids. MiXCR, run by TCRdb on the RT-PCR reads, gives a single entry per CDR3 protein. The table includes about 540,000 distinct CDR3 sequences, less than 25% detected once. This sample was also put to use in a study of T cells expressing NK-cell markers. This second study says: For TCR beta, cDNA was produced by 5'RACE template switching with UMIs. In six donors, dominant NKG2C+ clonotypes were roughly 1.0-8% of CD8+ T cells. In four donors, dominant clonotypes made up roughly 25-60.1% of CD3+CD56-NKG2C+ cells.

The receptor was derived from a man over 45 who received an inactivated influenza vaccine. The gene calls are TRBV6-2 or TRBV6-3 and TRBJ1-1; D gene unclear. The sample in question was CD4+ T cells sorted from PBMCs, obtained about 12 days after vaccination. The CDR3 is CASSYGSFAINTEAFF. The CDR3 DNA is TGTGCCAGCAGTTACGGGTCCTTCGCTATAAACACTGAAGCTTTCTTT.